A single sample is the source of the 13 T cell receptor beta chains below, sequenced in a study of OX40 agonist ivuxolimab in advanced cancers. Library preparation used the immunoSEQ multiplex PCR assay. Sourced from immuneACCESS, this table was stored by TCRdb with only in-frame sequences that have V and J called. A share of the clones is absent; for the studies checked, an unresolved V gene accounts for under half, and the remainder has no known explanation. Within this sample are 60,000 to 85,000 clones, with over 75% of them counted one time only. Roughly 0.98% of the sample is in the top ten clones. The input for sequencing was CD4+ or CD8+ T cells sorted from blood, taken in a trial of the OX40 agonist ivuxolimab. These receptors all stem from an adult with an advanced solid tumor such as melanoma, head and neck, liver or kidney cancer.

This chain connects TRBV18 to TRBJ2-7; possibly TRBD1 or TRBD2 for D (7 bases each). Trimming took off 2 bases at V and 6 bases at J, with 14 bases between the two ends. The CDR3 is 14 residues long. Germline V lookup: CDR1 KGHSH, CDR2 LQKENI. The CDR3 region is CASSPLPGGGEQYF. CDR3 DNA: TGTGCCAGCTCACCATTGCCAGGGGGGGGCGAGCAGTACTTC.

V gene TRBV7-6 combines with J gene TRBJ1-5; the D is unclear. CDR3 size: 13 residues. The germline V gene encodes CDR1 SGHVS and CDR2 FNYEAQ. Trimming took 4 bases from V and 6 from J, leaving 10 bases between them. CDR3 bases: TGTGCCAGCAGCTCCCTTAGGAGTCAGCCCCAGCATTTT. It is translated as CASSSLRSQPQHF.

The V and J genes are TRBV7-9 and TRBJ2-7, with D hard to call. The germline V and J ends were trimmed by 5 bases and 3 bases, with 8 bases remaining between them. The CDR3 spans 12 residues. The germline CDR1 and CDR2 sequences are SEHNR and FQNEAQ (reference sequence). In nucleotides, the CDR3 is TGTGCCAGCAGCCCCCGGAGCTACGAGCAGTACTTC. It translates to CASSPRSYEQYF.

The chain recombines TRBV6-6 with TRBJ1-4, with 7 bases matching TRBD1. This CDR3 region has 14 residues. The germline V gene encodes CDR1 MNHNY and CDR2 SVGAGI (reference sequence). Germline trimming cut 6 bases from V and 7 bases from J; bases unmatched to any gene: 8. In nucleotides, the CDR3 is TGTGCCAGCAGCAAACAGGGGAGGGGTGAAAAACTGTTTTTT. This sequence encodes CASSKQGRGEKLFF.

The rearrangement joins TRBV2 to TRBJ2-5, with 8 bases fitting TRBD1. Germline values: CDR1 SNHLY, CDR2 FYNNEI. CDR3 length: 15 residues. V trimming: 6 bases; J trimming: 3 bases; junction bases outside the gene matches: 9. The chain's CDR3 is CASRRGQAGEETQYF. For the CDR3, the DNA is TGTGCCAGCAGGAGGGGACAGGCCGGAGAAGAGACCCAGTACTTC.

This clone was picked up a small number of times. The J gene is TRBJ2-2, the V gene TRBV18, with 11 positions matching TRBD2. The CDR3 contains 16 residues. Germline CDR1 KGHSH, CDR2 LQKENI. Trimming cost V 0 bases and J 5 bases; bases outside gene matches: 2. The CDR3 region is CASSPPGLAETGELFF. The DNA for the CDR3 is TGTGCCAGCTCACCACCGGGACTAGCGGAAACCGGGGAGCTGTTTTTT.

This clone was counted between two and nine times. The rearrangement links TRBV2 to TRBJ2-2; D perhaps matches TRBD1 (6 bases). The V gene's germline CDR1 is SNHLY and CDR2 FYNNEI. V gave up 4 bases and J gave up 2 bases, with 11 bases separating them. This CDR3 spans 15 amino acids. Here the CDR3 DNA reads TGTGCCAGCAGTGCCACCGGGACAAACACCGGGGAGCTGTTTTTT. It encodes CASSATGTNTGELFF.

This clone was seen a single time. The chain uses TRBV5-8 and TRBJ2-7; no clear D gene. CDR1 is SGHTS and CDR2 is YDEGEE in the germline V gene. Trimming left V 0 bases short and J 4 bases short, with 23 bases between. This CDR3 has 18 residues. The CDR3 here is CASSLVLTVGYPSYEQYF. CDR3 coding DNA: TGTGCCAGCAGCTTGGTTTTAACTGTCGGGTACCCCTCTTACGAGCAGTACTTC.

In this sample, this clone turned up a few times. The CDR3, as DNA: TGTGCCAGCATCGGGGATGGGGTACAGGTCGTTGGTGGCTACACCTTC. It codes for CASIGDGVQVVGGYTF. The J gene is TRBJ1-2, the V gene TRBV7-9; possible D gene TRBD1, 5 bases. The germline V and J ends were trimmed by 7 bases and 7 bases, with 25 bases remaining between them. From germline, CDR1 is SEHNR and CDR2 FQNEAQ (reference sequence). The length of the CDR3 is 16 residues.

The rearrangement links TRBV5-4 to TRBJ2-2, with D possibly being TRBD1 (8 bases). Germline V gene lookup returns CDR1 SGHNT and CDR2 YYREEE (reference sequence). Deletions cut 2 bases from V and 0 bases from J, with 11 bases between. The CDR3 contains 16 residues. Here the CDR3 DNA reads TGTGCCAGCAGCTTACAGGGGGGGCCGAACACCGGGGAGCTGTTTTTT. Its translation: CASSLQGGPNTGELFF.

The table lists this clone with a few counts. The chain employs TRBV5-1 and TRBJ2-7; 11 bases agree with TRBD1. Unmatched junction bases numbered 10, after V lost 4 bases and J lost 7 bases. Germline CDR1 reads SGHRS; CDR2 reads YFSETQ. The CDR3 is 15 residues long. The CDR3 bases are TGCGCCAGCAGCCTAAGGACAGGGGGCGGTTATGAGCAGTACTTC. Protein: CASSLRTGGGYEQYF.

The V gene is TRBV6-5, the J gene TRBJ1-4; no firm D call. Trimming removed 9 bases at V and 0 bases at J, with 14 bases between. The CDR3 sequence is 15 residues long. In germline, CDR1 is MNHEY, CDR2 SVGAGI. The CDR3 DNA reads TGTGCCAGTGGGGATTCAGGATCAACTAATGAAAAACTGTTTTTT. This gives the protein CASGDSGSTNEKLFF.

The CDR3 protein is CASSLVGLAGLEQYF. In DNA, the CDR3 is TGCGCCAGCAGCTTGGTAGGACTAGCGGGACTGGAGCAGTACTTC. The chain employs TRBV5-1 and TRBJ2-7, with TRBD2 identical over 12 bases. Germline V lookup: CDR1 SGHRS, CDR2 YFSETQ. The CDR3 is made up of 15 amino acids. V lost 0 bases, J lost 7 bases, and 5 bases stayed unmatched.